The rows below give T cell receptor beta chains drawn from one sample of a study of shared clonotypes between healthy human individuals. Assay: immunoSEQ multiplex PCR; the TCRdb copy retains only in-frame clones and omits some. This sample has just over 2,000,000 clones; roughly 95% occur once, and the top ten carry more than 0.1%. The sequenced material came from naive CD4+ T cells sorted from blood. The receptors here all came from a young man in good health. CDR3s leave out the opening cysteine and the closing phenylalanine or tryptophan. The D gene is left open where the match is weak.

TRBV4-1	TRBJ1-6	.	12	ASSPLSVNSPLH
TRBV6-5	TRBJ1-3	.	13	ASSWGGISGNTIY
TRBV2	TRBJ2-7	.	11	ASREPSGYEQY
TRBV11-2	TRBJ2-1	.	12	ASSSRLGIDEQF
TRBV5-1	TRBJ2-6	.	14	ASSLEAGTGANVLT
TRBV5-1	TRBJ2-7	TRBD2	17	ASSLAEFAGTSAPYEQY
TRBV15	TRBJ1-4	.	12	ATSRDRFNEKLF
TRBV2	TRBJ2-7	.	12	ASSEALRATEQY
TRBV7-7	TRBJ2-2	TRBD2	13	ASTSAGGSTGELF
TRBV6-6	TRBJ2-7	TRBD1	11	ASSYNRGREQY
TRBV9	TRBJ2-3	.	12	ASSVDFVTDTQY
TRBV18	TRBJ2-5	TRBD2	15	ASSSTSGGPNQETQY
TRBV18	TRBJ2-2	.	10	AGGLDTGELF
TRBV28	TRBJ2-1	.	11	ASQGPPYNEQF
TRBV30	TRBJ1-5	.	13	AWSHGGDGNQPQH